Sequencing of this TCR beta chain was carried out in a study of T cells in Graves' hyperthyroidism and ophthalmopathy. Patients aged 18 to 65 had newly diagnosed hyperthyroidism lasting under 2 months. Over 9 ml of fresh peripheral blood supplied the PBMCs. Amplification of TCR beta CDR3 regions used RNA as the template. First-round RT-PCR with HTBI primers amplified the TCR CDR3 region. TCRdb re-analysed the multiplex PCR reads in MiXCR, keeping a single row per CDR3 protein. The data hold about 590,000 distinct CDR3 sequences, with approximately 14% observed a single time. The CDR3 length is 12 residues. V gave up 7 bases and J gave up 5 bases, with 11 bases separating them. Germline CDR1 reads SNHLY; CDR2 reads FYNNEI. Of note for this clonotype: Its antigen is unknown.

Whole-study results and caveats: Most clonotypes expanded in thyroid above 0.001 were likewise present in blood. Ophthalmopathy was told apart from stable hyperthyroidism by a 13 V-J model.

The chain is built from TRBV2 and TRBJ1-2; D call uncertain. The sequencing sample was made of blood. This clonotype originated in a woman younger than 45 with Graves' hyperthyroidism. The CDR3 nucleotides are TGTGCCAGCACTGGGGTTTTGTATGGCTACACCTTC. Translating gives CASTGVLYGYTF.